This TCR beta chain derives from a study of chemoradiotherapy in HPV16-positive cancers. Turning to the study itself: Functional T-cell assays on a couple of HPV16-positive patients' cells defined candidate HPV-specific clones and common TCR motifs.

Data came from immunoSEQ multiplex PCR; TCRdb stores just in-frame clones and leaves some out. The table shows several thousand clones, with 65% to 85% occurring only once. Specimen: tumor tissue, collected from a patient who underwent chemoradiotherapy. The source of this sequence is a human donor with HPV-associated anogenital cancer.

The CDR3 sequence: CASSERRATEQYF. The CDR3 region has the DNA TGTGCCAGCAGCGAGCGGAGAGCGACCGAGCAGTACTTC. The rearrangement uses TRBV27 and TRBJ2-7, with a possible D match to TRBD2 (5 bases). The CDR3 is made up of 13 amino acids. V shed 6 bases and J shed 6 bases, with 15 bases lying between them. CDR1 and CDR2 from the germline V gene are MNHEY and SMNVEV (reference sequence).